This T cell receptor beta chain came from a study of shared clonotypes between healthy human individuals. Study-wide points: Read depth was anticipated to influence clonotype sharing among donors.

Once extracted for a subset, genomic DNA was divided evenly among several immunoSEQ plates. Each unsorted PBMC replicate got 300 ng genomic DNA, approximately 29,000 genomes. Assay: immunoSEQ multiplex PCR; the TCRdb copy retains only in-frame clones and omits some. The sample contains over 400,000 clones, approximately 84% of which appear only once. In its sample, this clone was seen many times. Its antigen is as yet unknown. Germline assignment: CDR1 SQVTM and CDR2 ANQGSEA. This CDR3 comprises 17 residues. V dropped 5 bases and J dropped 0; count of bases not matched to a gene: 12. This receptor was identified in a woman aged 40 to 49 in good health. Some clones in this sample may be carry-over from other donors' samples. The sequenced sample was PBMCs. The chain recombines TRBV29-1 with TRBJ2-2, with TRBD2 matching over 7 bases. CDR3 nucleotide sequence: TGCAGCGTTATGGGGGGGTCTTTTCCTTCGAACACCGGGGAGCTGTTTTTT. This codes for CSVMGGSFPSNTGELFF.